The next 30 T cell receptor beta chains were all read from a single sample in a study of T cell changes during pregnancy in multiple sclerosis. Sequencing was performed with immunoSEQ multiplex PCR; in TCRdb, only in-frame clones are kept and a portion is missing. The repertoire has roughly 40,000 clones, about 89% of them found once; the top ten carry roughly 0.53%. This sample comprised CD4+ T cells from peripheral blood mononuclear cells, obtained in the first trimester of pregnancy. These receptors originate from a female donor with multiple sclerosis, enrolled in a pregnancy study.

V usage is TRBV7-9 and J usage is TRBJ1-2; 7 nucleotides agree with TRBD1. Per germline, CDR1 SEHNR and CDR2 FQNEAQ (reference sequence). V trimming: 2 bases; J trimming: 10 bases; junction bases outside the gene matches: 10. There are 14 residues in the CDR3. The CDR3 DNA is TGTGCCAGCAGCTTAAGTAGGGGGCTCCGGCACTACACCTTC. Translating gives CASSLSRGLRHYTF.

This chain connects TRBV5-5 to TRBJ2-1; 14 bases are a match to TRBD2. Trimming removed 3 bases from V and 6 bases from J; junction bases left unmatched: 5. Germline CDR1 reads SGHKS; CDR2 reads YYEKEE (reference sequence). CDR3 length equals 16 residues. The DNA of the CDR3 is TGTGCCAGCAGCTGGCGTGGGACTAGCGGGAGCAATGAGCAGTTCTTC. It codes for CASSWRGTSGSNEQFF.

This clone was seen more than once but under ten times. The CDR3, as DNA: TGTGCCACCCACGTCGGAGGGGCACGTTTAGCTGGCTACACCTTC. Residues: CATHVGGARLAGYTF. The gene calls are TRBV11-2 and TRBJ1-2; D might be TRBD1 (5 bases). Germline V gene sequence: CDR1 SGHAT, CDR2 FQNNGV. This CDR3 region has 15 residues. V lost 10 bases, J lost 7 bases, and 25 bases lay in between.

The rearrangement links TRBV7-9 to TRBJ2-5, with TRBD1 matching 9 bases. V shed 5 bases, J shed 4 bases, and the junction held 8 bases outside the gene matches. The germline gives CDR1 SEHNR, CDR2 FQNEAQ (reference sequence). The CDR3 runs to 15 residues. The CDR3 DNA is TGTGCCAGCAGCGAGGACAGGGGTGTAGGAGAGACCCAGTACTTC. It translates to CASSEDRGVGETQYF.

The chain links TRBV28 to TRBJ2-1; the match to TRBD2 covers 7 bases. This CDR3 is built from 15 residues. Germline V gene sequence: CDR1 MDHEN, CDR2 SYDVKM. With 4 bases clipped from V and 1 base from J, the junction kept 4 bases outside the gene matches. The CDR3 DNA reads TGTGCCAGCAGTTGGACTAGTCAGTCCTACAATGAGCAGTTCTTC. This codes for CASSWTSQSYNEQFF. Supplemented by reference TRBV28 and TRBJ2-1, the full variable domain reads DVKVTQSSRYLVKRTGEKVFLECVQDMDHENMFWYRQDPGLGLRLIYFSYDVKMKEKGDIPEGYSVSREKKERFSLILESASTNQTSMYLCASSWTSQSYNEQFFGPGTRLTVL.

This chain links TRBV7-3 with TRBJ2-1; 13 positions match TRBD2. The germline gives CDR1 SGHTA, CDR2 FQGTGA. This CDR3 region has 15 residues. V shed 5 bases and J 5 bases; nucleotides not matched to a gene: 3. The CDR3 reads CASSPGLAGDNEQFF. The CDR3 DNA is TGTGCCAGCAGCCCCGGACTAGCGGGGGACAATGAGCAGTTCTTC.

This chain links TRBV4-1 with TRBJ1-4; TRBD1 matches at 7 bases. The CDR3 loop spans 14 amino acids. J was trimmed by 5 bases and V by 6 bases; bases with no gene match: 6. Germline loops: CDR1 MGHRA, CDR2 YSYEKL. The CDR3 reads CASRQQGMNEKLFF. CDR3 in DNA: TGCGCCAGCAGACAACAGGGGATGAATGAAAAACTGTTTTTT.

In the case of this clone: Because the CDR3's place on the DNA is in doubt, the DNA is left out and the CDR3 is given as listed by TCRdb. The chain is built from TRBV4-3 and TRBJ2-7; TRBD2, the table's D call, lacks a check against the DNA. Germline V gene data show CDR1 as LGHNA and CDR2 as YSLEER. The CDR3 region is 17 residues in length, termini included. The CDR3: CASSLHFGSGRIREQYF.

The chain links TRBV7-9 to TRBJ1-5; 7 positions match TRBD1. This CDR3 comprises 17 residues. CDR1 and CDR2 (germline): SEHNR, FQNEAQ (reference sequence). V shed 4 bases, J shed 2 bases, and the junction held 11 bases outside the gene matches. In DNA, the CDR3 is TGTGCCAGCAGCTCCCCTACTACAGGGGCGGGCAATCAGCCCCAGCATTTT. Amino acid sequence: CASSSPTTGAGNQPQHF. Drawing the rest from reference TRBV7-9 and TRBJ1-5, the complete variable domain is DTGVSQNPRHKITKRGQNVTFRCDPISEHNRLYWYRQTLGQGPEFLTYFQNEAQLEKSRLLSDRFSAERPKGSFSTLEIQRTEQGDSAMYLCASSSPTTGAGNQPQHFGDGTRLSIL.

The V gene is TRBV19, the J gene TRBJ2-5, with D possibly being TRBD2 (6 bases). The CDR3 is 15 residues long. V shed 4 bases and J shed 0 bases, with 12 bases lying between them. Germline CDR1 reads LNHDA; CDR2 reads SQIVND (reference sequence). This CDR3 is CASSTRGGYQETQYF. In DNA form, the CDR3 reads TGTGCCAGTAGTACCCGGGGAGGATACCAAGAGACCCAGTACTTC. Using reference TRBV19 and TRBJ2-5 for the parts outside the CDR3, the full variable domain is DGGITQSPKYLFRKEGQNVTLSCEQNLNHDAMYWYRQDPGQGLRLIYYSQIVNDFQKGDIAEGYSVSREKKESFPLTVTSAQKNPTAFYLCASSTRGGYQETQYFGPGTRLLVL.

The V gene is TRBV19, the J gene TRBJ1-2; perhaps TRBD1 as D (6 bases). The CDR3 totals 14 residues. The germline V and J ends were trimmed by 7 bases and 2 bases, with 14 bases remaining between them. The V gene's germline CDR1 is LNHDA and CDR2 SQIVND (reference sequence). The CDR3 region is CASTPRQENYGYTF. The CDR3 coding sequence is TGTGCCAGTACCCCTCGACAGGAAAACTATGGCTACACCTTC. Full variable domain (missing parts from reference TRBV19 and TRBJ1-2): DGGITQSPKYLFRKEGQNVTLSCEQNLNHDAMYWYRQDPGQGLRLIYYSQIVNDFQKGDIAEGYSVSREKKESFPLTVTSAQKNPTAFYLCASTPRQENYGYTFGSGTRLTVV.

CDR3 in DNA: TGTGCCTGGAGTGTCGGAGTCCCCTACAATGAGCAGTTCTTC. This codes for CAWSVGVPYNEQFF. The chain joins TRBV30 to TRBJ2-1, with unresolved D. Germline V gives CDR1 GTSNPN, CDR2 SVGIG (reference sequence). Trimming removed 0 bases at V and 2 bases at J, with 8 bases between. The CDR3 contains 14 residues.

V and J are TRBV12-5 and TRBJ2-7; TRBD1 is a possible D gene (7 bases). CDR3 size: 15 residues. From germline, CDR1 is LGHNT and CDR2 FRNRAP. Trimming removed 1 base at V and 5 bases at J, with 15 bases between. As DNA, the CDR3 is TGTGCTAGTGGTTTGGGGGCAGGGGGGCTCAACGAGCAGTACTTC. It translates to CASGLGAGGLNEQYF.

As DNA, the CDR3 is TGCGCCAGCAGCTGGTGGGGGACAGGGGCCTCAGGGGCTGAAGCTTTCTTT. It translates to CASSWWGTGASGAEAFF. V gene TRBV5-1 combines with J gene TRBJ1-1, with TRBD1 matching over 10 bases. This CDR3 contains 17 residues. The trim removed 3 bases at V and 6 bases at J, leaving 14 bases unmatched. In germline, CDR1 is SGHRS, CDR2 YFSETQ.

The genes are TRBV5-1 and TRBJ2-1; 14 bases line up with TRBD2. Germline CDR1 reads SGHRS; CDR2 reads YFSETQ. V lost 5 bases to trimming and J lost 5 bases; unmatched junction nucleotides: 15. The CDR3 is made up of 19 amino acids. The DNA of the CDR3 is TGCGCCAGCAGTATGACTAGCGGGAGGGCCGTTACCCCGGACAATGAGCAGTTCTTC. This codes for CASSMTSGRAVTPDNEQFF.

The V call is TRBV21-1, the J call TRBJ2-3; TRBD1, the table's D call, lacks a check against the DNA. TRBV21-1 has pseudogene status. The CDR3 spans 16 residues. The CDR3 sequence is CASSKRGWRPTDTQYF. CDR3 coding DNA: TGTGCCAGCAGCAAAAGGGGTTGGAGACCCACAGATACGCAGTATTTT.

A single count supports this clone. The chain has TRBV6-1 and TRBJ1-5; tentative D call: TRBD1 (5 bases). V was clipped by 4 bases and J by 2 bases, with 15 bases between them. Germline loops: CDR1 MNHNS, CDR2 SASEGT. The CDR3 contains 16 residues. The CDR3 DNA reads TGTGCCAGCAGTGGCGGGGCCGGTATTGGCAATCAGCCCCAGCATTTT. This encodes CASSGGAGIGNQPQHF.

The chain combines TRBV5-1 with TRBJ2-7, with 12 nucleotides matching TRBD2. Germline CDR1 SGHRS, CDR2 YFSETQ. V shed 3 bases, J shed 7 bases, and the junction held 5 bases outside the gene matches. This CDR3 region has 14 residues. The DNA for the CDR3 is TGCGCCAGCAGCTGGACTAGCGGGACTGGGGAGCAGTACTTC. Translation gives CASSWTSGTGEQYF.

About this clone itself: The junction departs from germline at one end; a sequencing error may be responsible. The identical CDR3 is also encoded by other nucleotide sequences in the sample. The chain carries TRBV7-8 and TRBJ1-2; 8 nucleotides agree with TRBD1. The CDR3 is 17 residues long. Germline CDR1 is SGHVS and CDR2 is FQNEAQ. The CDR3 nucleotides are TGTGCCAGCAGCTTAGGCGCAGGGGGCGCTTCGGGCTATGGCTATACCTTC. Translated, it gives CASSLGAGGASGYGYTF.

CDR3 sequence (DNA): TGTGCCAGCGGGGGGTCGGTGAGAGTTGCGGAGACCCAGTACTTC. Its translation is CASGGSVRVAETQYF. This chain links TRBV6-6 with TRBJ2-5, with D possibly being TRBD2 (6 bases). V lost 8 bases to trimming and J lost 5 bases, with 21 bases between them. This CDR3 has 15 residues. From germline, CDR1 is MNHNY and CDR2 SVGAGI (reference sequence).

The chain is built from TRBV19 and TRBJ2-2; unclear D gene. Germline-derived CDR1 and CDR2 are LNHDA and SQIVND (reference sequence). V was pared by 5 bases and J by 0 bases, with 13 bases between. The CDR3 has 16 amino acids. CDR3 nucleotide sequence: TGTGCCAGTAGTCTCATAGCCGCAACGAACACCGGGGAGCTGTTTTTT. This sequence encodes CASSLIAATNTGELFF. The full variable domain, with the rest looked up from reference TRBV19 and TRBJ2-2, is DGGITQSPKYLFRKEGQNVTLSCEQNLNHDAMYWYRQDPGQGLRLIYYSQIVNDFQKGDIAEGYSVSREKKESFPLTVTSAQKNPTAFYLCASSLIAATNTGELFFGEGSRLTVL.

CDR3 bases: TGTGCCACCTTGTCACAGGGATCCCACGGTGGCTACACCTTC. This gives the protein CATLSQGSHGGYTF. The rearrangement uses TRBV19 and TRBJ1-2; tentative D call: TRBD1 (6 bases). The CDR3 runs to 14 residues. Germline-derived CDR1 and CDR2 are LNHDA and SQIVND (reference sequence). The V end was cut by 10 bases, the J end by 7 bases, with 22 bases between. Drawing the rest from reference TRBV19 and TRBJ1-2, the complete variable domain is DGGITQSPKYLFRKEGQNVTLSCEQNLNHDAMYWYRQDPGQGLRLIYYSQIVNDFQKGDIAEGYSVSREKKESFPLTVTSAQKNPTAFYLCATLSQGSHGGYTFGSGTRLTVV.

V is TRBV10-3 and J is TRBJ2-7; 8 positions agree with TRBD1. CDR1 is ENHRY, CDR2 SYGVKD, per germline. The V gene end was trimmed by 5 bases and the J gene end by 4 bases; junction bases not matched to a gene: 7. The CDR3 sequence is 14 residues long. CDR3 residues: CAISPGQEIYEQYF. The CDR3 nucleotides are TGTGCCATCAGTCCGGGACAGGAGATTTACGAGCAGTACTTC.

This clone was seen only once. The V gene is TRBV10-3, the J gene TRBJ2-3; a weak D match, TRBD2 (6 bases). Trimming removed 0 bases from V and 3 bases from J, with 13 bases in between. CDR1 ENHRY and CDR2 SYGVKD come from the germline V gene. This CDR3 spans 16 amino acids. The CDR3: CAISESKRAQTDTQYF. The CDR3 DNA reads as TGTGCCATCAGTGAGTCGAAGCGGGCTCAGACAGATACGCAGTATTTT.

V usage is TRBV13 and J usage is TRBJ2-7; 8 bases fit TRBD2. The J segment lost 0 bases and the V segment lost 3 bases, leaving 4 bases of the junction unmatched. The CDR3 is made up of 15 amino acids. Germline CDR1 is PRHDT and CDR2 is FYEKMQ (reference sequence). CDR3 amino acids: CASSFGGRSSYEQYF. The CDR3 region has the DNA TGTGCCAGCAGCTTTGGCGGGAGGAGCTCCTACGAGCAGTACTTC.

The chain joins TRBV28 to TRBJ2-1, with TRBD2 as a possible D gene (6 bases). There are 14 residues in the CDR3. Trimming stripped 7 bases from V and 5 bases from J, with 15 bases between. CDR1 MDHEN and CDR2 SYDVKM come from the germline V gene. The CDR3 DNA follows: TGTGCCAGCAAAATCGGGACTCTCAACAATGAGCAGTTCTTC. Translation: CASKIGTLNNEQFF.

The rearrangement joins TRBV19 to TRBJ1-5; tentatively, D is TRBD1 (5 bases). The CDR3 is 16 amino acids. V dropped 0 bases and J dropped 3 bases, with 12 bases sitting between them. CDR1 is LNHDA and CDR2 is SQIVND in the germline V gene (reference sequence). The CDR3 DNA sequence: TGTGCCAGTAGTATAGAAGGGGCCCTGGTCAATCAGCCCCAGCATTTT. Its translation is CASSIEGALVNQPQHF.

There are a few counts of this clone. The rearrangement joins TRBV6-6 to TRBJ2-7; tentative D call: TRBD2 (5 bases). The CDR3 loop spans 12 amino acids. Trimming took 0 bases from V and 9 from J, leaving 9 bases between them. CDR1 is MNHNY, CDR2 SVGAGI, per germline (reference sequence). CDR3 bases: TGTGCCAGCAGTTACTCGGATGGAGGGCAGTACTTC. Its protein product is CASSYSDGGQYF.

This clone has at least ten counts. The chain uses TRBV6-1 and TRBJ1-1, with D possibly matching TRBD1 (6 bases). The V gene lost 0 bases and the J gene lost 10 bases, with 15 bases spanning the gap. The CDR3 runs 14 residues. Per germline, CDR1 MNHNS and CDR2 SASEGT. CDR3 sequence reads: CASSEATGMRGAFF. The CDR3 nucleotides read TGTGCCAGCAGTGAAGCCACAGGGATGCGAGGAGCTTTCTTT.

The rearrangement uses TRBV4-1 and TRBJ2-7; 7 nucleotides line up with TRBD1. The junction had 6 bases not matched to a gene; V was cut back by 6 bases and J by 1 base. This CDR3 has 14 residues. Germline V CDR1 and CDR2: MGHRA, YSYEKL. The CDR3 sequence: CASRRQGESYEQYF. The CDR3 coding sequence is TGCGCCAGCAGGAGGCAGGGGGAATCCTACGAGCAGTACTTC.